This TCR beta chain was retrieved from a study of T cells in Graves' hyperthyroidism and ophthalmopathy. In patients aged 18 to 65, hyperthyroidism was newly diagnosed, with duration under 2 months. The CDR3 totals 14 residues. CDR1 is SGHTA, CDR2 FQGNSA, per germline. V was clipped by 3 bases and J by 0 bases, with 6 bases between them. Amplification of TCR beta CDR3 regions was performed using RNA transcripts as template. In the first-round RT-PCR of the TCR CDR3, the HTBI primer set was used. TCRdb re-called the multiplex PCR reads through MiXCR, storing one row per CDR3 protein. This sample carries 350,000 to 500,000 distinct CDR3 sequences, approximately 14% of them seen once, and the ten largest clones take about 5%. Study results and limitations: Appearing also in blood were most of the thyroid clonotypes expanded above 0.001. The model forecast ophthalmopathy, anticipating it by a median approximately 7 months before onset.

This clonotype was observed many times. Its antigen is currently unknown. Sequencing used blood. The chain carries TRBV7-2 and TRBJ1-3, with unresolved D. This sequence was found in a woman aged 18-29 years with Graves' hyperthyroidism. The CDR3 bases are TGTGCCAGCAGCTTCCAGTTCTCTGGAAACACCATATATTTT. Its translation: CASSFQFSGNTIYF.